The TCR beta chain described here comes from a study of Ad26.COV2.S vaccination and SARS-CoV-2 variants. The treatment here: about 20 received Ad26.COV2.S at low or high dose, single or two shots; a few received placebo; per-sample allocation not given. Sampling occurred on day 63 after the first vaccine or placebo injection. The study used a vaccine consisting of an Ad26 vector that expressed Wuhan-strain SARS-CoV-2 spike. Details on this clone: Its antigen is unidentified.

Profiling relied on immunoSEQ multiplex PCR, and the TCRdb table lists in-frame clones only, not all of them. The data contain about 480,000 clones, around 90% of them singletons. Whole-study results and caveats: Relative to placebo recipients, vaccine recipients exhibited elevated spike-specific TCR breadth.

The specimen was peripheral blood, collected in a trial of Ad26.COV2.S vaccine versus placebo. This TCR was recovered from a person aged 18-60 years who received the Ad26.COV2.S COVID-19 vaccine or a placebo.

CDR3 amino acids: CASSPTLHSPLHF. The CDR3 nucleotides are TGTGCCAGCAGCCCAACGTTGCATTCACCCCTCCACTTT. This chain connects TRBV7-2 to TRBJ1-6; D is undetermined. The CDR3 is made up of 13 amino acids. V was trimmed by 5 bases and J by 8 bases, leaving 10 bases between them. The germline V gene encodes CDR1 SGHTA and CDR2 FQGNSA.